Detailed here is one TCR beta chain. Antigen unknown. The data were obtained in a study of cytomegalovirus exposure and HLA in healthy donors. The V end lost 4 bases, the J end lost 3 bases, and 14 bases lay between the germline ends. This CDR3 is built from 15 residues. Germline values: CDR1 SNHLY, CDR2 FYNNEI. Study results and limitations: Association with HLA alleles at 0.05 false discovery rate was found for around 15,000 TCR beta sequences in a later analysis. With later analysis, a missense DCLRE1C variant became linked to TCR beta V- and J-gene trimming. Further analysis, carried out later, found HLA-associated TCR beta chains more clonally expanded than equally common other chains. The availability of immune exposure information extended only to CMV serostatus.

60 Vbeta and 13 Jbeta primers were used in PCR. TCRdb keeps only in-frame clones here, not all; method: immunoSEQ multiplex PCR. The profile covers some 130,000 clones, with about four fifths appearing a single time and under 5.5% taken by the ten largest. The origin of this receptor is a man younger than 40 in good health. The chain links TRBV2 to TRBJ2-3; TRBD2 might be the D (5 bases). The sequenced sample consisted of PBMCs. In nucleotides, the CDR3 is TGTGCCAGCAGTGTCGACGGAGGTCGGACAGATACGCAGTATTTT. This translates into CASSVDGGRTDTQYF.